This T cell receptor beta chain was documented in a study of T cells in Graves' hyperthyroidism and ophthalmopathy. Study background: Peripheral blood collection took place at initial diagnosis, before any treatment.

CDR3 length equals 15 residues. Trimming stripped 0 bases from V and 2 bases from J, with 10 bases between. Per the germline V gene, CDR1 is MGHRA and CDR2 is YSYEKL. RNA transcripts yielded amplified TCR beta CDR3 regions. The primer set for the first-round RT-PCR of the TCR CDR3 was HTBI. MiXCR was run by TCRdb on the multiplex PCR reads, yielding one entry per CDR3 protein. Of roughly 700,000 distinct CDR3 sequences in the sample, 30% to 40% are singletons; the top ten hold about a third. This TCR was recovered from a woman in her 40s with Graves' hyperthyroidism. Material: blood. The chain is built from TRBV4-1 and TRBJ2-5, with D perhaps TRBD1 (5 bases). The CDR3: CASSQEGRYQETQYF. The DNA of the CDR3 is TGCGCCAGCAGCCAAGAGGGGCGGTATCAAGAGACCCAGTACTTC.